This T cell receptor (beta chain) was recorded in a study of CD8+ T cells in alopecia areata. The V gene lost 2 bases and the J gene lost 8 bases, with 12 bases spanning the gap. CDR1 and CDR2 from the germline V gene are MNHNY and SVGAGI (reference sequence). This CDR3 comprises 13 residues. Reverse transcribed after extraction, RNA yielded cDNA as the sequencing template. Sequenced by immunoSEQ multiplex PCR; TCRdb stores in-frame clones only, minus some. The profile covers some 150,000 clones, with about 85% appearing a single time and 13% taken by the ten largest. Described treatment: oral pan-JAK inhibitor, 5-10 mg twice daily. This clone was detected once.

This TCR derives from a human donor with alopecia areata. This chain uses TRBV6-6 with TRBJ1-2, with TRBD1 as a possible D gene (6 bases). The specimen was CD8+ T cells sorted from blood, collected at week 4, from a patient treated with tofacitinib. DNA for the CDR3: TGTGCCAGCAGTTACCCGGGGGCTGAGGGCTACACCTTC. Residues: CASSYPGAEGYTF.